This T cell receptor (beta chain) is drawn from a study of STAT5B mutations in CD4+ large granular lymphocyte leukemia. Background on the study: Healthy donors showed HLA-associated enrichment of the CDR3 'QG' motif.

This table comes from immunoSEQ multiplex PCR, and its TCRdb copy is limited to in-frame clones, with some not included. This sample has 35,000 or so clones, with around nine tenths found just once. Material: CD4+ T cells from blood buffy coats. The sequence derives from a human donor in good health.

This CDR3 reads CASSLAGGRGTEAFF. DNA for the CDR3: TGTGCCAGCAGCTTAGCAGGGGGTAGGGGCACTGAAGCTTTCTTT. The V gene is TRBV7-2, the J gene TRBJ1-1; TRBD1 might be the D (6 bases). Germline CDR1 SGHTA, CDR2 FQGNSA. Trimming took off 0 bases at V and 4 bases at J, with 12 bases between the two ends. CDR3 size: 15 residues.